The next 24 T cell receptor beta chains were all read from a single sample in a study of response to subunit inactivated influenza vaccine. TCRdb re-analysed the RT-PCR reads in MiXCR, keeping a single row per CDR3 protein. The table lists under 200,000 distinct CDR3 sequences, about 10% of them singletons. This specimen consisted of CD8+ T cells sorted from PBMCs, obtained around 2 years after vaccination. Receptors were obtained from a man aged 50-75 years who received an inactivated influenza vaccine.

This clonotype occurred a few times. The chain couples TRBV5-1 to TRBJ2-7, with D hard to call. Trimming left V 0 bases short and J 2 bases short, with 6 bases between. CDR3 length: 13 residues. Germline V gene lookup returns CDR1 SGHRS and CDR2 YFSETQ. The CDR3 loop reads CASSLARAYEQYF. CDR3 in DNA: TGCGCCAGCAGCTTGGCGAGAGCCTACGAGCAGTACTTC.

This clonotype was seen a handful of times. V and J are TRBV5-1 and TRBJ2-7, with D unclear. The V and J ends lost 4 bases and 4 bases respectively, with 12 bases between them. The CDR3 is 13 residues long. The germline V gene encodes CDR1 SGHRS and CDR2 YFSETQ. The DNA for the CDR3 is TGCGCCAGCAGCCCGACTCGCCTATACGAGCAGTACTTC. Translated, it gives CASSPTRLYEQYF.

V and J are TRBV29-1 and TRBJ2-1; 8 nucleotides agree with TRBD2. After removal of 8 bases from V and 2 bases from J, the junction contained 11 bases not matched to a gene. Germline V gene data show CDR1 as SQVTM and CDR2 as ANQGSEA. CDR3 length: 15 residues. The chain's CDR3 is CSSSGLAGTYNEQFF. As DNA, the CDR3 is TGCAGCTCCTCTGGCCTAGCGGGCACCTACAATGAGCAGTTCTTC.

Ten or more counts support this clonotype. The chain recombines TRBV12-3 or TRBV12-4 with TRBJ1-4; D may be TRBD1 (6 bases). V was shortened by 5 bases and J by 5 bases, with 12 bases between the two germline ends. This CDR3 contains 14 residues. The CDR3 sequence: CASSAGHDNEKLFF. The CDR3 nucleotides are TGTGCCAGCAGTGCGGGACATGACAATGAAAAACTGTTTTTT.

This clonotype came up a few times. The chain uses TRBV20-1 and TRBJ2-7, with 8 bases lining up with TRBD2. The CDR3 covers 15 residues. V lost 1 base, J lost 4 bases, and 9 bases stayed unmatched. The germline gives CDR1 DFQATT, CDR2 SNEGSKA (reference sequence). In DNA, the CDR3 is TGCAGTGCTAGAGTTGGACGGGAGGGCAGATACGAGCAGTACTTC. Translated, it gives CSARVGREGRYEQYF.

J is TRBJ2-7 and V is TRBV11-2, with D perhaps matching TRBD2 (5 bases). The CDR3 is made up of 14 amino acids. In germline, CDR1 is SGHAT, CDR2 FQNNGV. The V end was cut by 2 bases, the J end by 0 bases, with 8 bases between. The CDR3 protein is CASSLRAASYEQYF. The CDR3 DNA sequence: TGTGCCAGCAGCTTACGAGCGGCCTCCTACGAGCAGTACTTC.

Many counts were recorded for this clonotype. The chain carries TRBV5-6 and TRBJ2-6, with D uncertain. The CDR3 contains 15 residues. Germline lookup yields CDR1 SGHDT and CDR2 YYEEEE. The V and J ends lost 5 bases and 6 bases respectively, with 15 bases between them. The chain's CDR3 is CASRSTVLKANVLTF. CDR3 sequence (DNA): TGTGCCAGCAGATCGACCGTACTCAAGGCCAACGTCCTGACTTTC. Based on the CDR3 plus reference TRBV5-6 and TRBJ2-6, the full variable domain is DAGVTQSPTHLIKTRGQQVTLRCSPKSGHDTVSWYQQALGQGPQFIFQYYEEEERQRGNFPDRFSGHQFPNYSSELNVNALLLGDSALYLCASRSTVLKANVLTFGAGSRLTVL.

This clonotype was counted a few times. CDR3: CATSDLQGAYNEQFF. CDR3 coding DNA: TGTGCCACCAGTGATTTGCAGGGGGCTTACAATGAGCAGTTCTTC. J is TRBJ2-1 and V is TRBV24-1, with TRBD1 identical over 8 bases. From germline, CDR1 is KGHDR and CDR2 SFDVKD. V lost 0 bases, J lost 4 bases, and 1 base stayed unmatched. The CDR3 is 15 residues long.

The V call is TRBV4-2, the J call TRBJ1-1; D call uncertain. V dropped 4 bases and J dropped 0 bases, with 12 bases sitting between them. The CDR3 loop spans 15 amino acids. Germline CDR1 reads LGHNA; CDR2 reads YNFKEQ. CDR3 bases: TGTGCCAGCAGCCCGCCCCGGGCAGTGAACACTGAAGCTTTCTTT. It yields the protein CASSPPRAVNTEAFF.

This sequence joins TRBV11-1 and TRBJ2-5, with 7 nucleotides matching TRBD1. Germline trimming cut 2 bases from V and 5 bases from J; bases unmatched to any gene: 5. The CDR3 consists of 14 residues. Germline V gene data show CDR1 as SGHAT and CDR2 as FQDESV (reference sequence). The CDR3 region has the DNA TGTGCCAGCAGCTTACCGGGGACAGCGGAGACCCAGTACTTC. Translation gives CASSLPGTAETQYF. Filled out from reference TRBV11-1 and TRBJ2-5, the complete variable domain reads EAEVAQSPRYKITEKSQAVAFWCDPISGHATLYWYRQILGQGPELLVQFQDESVVDDSQLPKDRFSAERLKGVDSTLKIQPAELGDSAMYLCASSLPGTAETQYFGPGTRLLVL.

This clonotype was counted at least ten times. The genes are TRBV10-3 and TRBJ2-3; D uncertain. V was shortened by 8 bases and J by 4 bases, with 10 bases between the two germline ends. CDR3 length equals 12 residues. CDR1 is ENHRY, CDR2 SYGVKD, per germline. Here the CDR3 reads CAIGAPADTQYF. The CDR3 DNA follows: TGTGCCATCGGAGCACCAGCAGATACGCAGTATTTT.

This clonotype was seen only a few times. The rearrangement links TRBV6-5 to TRBJ2-7, with 7 bases identical to TRBD1. The CDR3 runs 13 residues. The V gene's germline CDR1 is MNHEY and CDR2 SVGAGI. After removal of 2 bases from V and 5 bases from J, the junction contained 3 bases not matched to a gene. The CDR3 DNA sequence: TGTGCCAGCAGTTACGACAGGGTGAACGAGCAGTACTTC. Protein: CASSYDRVNEQYF.

There are many counts of this clonotype. As DNA, the CDR3 is TGTGCCAGCAGCTTAACGCTGGGACTAGCCGTCGGCGGGGAGCTGTTTTTT. It encodes CASSLTLGLAVGGELFF. This chain connects TRBV7-3 to TRBJ2-2; 9 bases agree with TRBD2. The CDR3 runs to 17 residues. Germline V CDR1 and CDR2: SGHTA, FQGTGA. Losses at the gene ends were 0 bases for V and 7 bases for J; bases not matched to a gene: 9.

Concerning this clonotype itself: At one end, the junction sequence differs from germline, possibly due to a read error. The V call is TRBV7-9, the J call TRBJ2-1; D might be TRBD2 (5 bases). CDR1 and CDR2 from the germline V gene are SEHNR and FQNEAQ (reference sequence). The CDR3 loop spans 14 amino acids. This chain's CDR3 is CASSLSRGYKEQFF. CDR3 nucleotides: TGTGCCAGCAGCTTATCTCGGGGTTACAAGGAGCAGTTCTTC. Full variable domain (missing parts from reference TRBV7-9 and TRBJ2-1): DTGVSQNPRHKITKRGQNVTFRCDPISEHNRLYWYRQTLGQGPEFLTYFQNEAQLEKSRLLSDRFSAERPKGSFSTLEIQRTEQGDSAMYLCASSLSRGYKEQFFGPGTRLTVL.

There are many counts of this clonotype. V usage is TRBV7-9 and J usage is TRBJ2-7; D is unclear. The germline V and J ends were trimmed by 5 bases and 0 bases, with 17 bases remaining between them. This CDR3 has 16 residues. Germline loops: CDR1 SEHNR, CDR2 FQNEAQ (reference sequence). The CDR3 DNA sequence: TGTGCCAGCAGCCCCGAACCGTTGTCTTCCTCCTACGAGCAGTACTTC. Its protein product is CASSPEPLSSSYEQYF. The complete variable domain, with remaining parts taken from reference TRBV7-9 and TRBJ2-7, reads DTGVSQNPRHKITKRGQNVTFRCDPISEHNRLYWYRQTLGQGPEFLTYFQNEAQLEKSRLLSDRFSAERPKGSFSTLEIQRTEQGDSAMYLCASSPEPLSSSYEQYFGPGTRLTVT.

The chain combines TRBV7-9 with TRBJ2-1; perhaps D is TRBD1 or TRBD2 (6 bases each). The CDR3 spans 14 residues. Germline V gene sequence: CDR1 SEHNR, CDR2 FQNEAQ (reference sequence). V lost 2 bases, J lost 8 bases, and 13 bases lay in between. The chain's CDR3 is CASSLTGASDEQFF. CDR3 coding DNA: TGTGCCAGCAGCTTAACGGGGGCAAGCGATGAGCAGTTCTTC.

This clonotype has a count of ten or more. The rearrangement uses TRBV27 and TRBJ1-1; D unresolved. V gave up 6 bases and J gave up 0 bases, with 20 bases separating them. Germline loops: CDR1 MNHEY, CDR2 SMNVEV (reference sequence). The CDR3 length is 17 residues. Here the CDR3 DNA reads TGTGCCAGCAGCCCTACGTTCTTACTAAAAGTGAACACTGAAGCTTTCTTT. Its protein product is CASSPTFLLKVNTEAFF.

This clonotype was observed a handful of times. The rearrangement links TRBV5-5 to TRBJ2-7, with 7 bases matching TRBD1. The germline CDR1 and CDR2 sequences are SGHKS and YYEKEE (reference sequence). This CDR3 spans 15 amino acids. V shed 4 bases and J 5 bases; nucleotides not matched to a gene: 12. CDR3 sequence: CASSASTGQGNEQYF. CDR3 in DNA: TGTGCCAGCAGCGCCTCGACAGGGCAGGGGAACGAGCAGTACTTC.

The gene calls are TRBV10-2 and TRBJ2-7; TRBD1 agrees at 8 bases. Per germline, CDR1 WSHSY and CDR2 SAAADI. The CDR3 consists of 13 residues. Trimming at V came to 10 bases and at J to 0 bases, leaving 5 bases not matched to a gene. The CDR3 region is CATLGQDSYEQYF. The CDR3 bases are TGCGCCACCTTGGGACAGGACTCCTACGAGCAGTACTTC.

V is TRBV9 and J is TRBJ2-7; no clear D. Germline V gene sequence: CDR1 SGDLS, CDR2 YYNGEE. The ends were cut back, 3 bases at V and 0 bases at J, with 7 bases in the middle. The CDR3 is 13 residues long. The CDR3 loop reads CASSGPSSYEQYF. The CDR3 DNA sequence: TGTGCCAGCAGCGGACCCAGCTCCTACGAGCAGTACTTC.

The chain combines TRBV7-8 with TRBJ2-7; 7 bases fit TRBD1. Unmatched junction bases numbered 2, after V lost 1 base and J lost 2 bases. The length of the CDR3 is 14 residues. Looked up from germline, CDR1 is SGHVS and CDR2 is FQNEAQ. The CDR3, as DNA: TGTGCCAGCAGCTTAGTTGGACAGGCCTACGAGCAGTACTTC. It yields the protein CASSLVGQAYEQYF.

This clonotype has just a few counts. The chain combines TRBV4-3 with TRBJ1-4, with no clear D. This CDR3 is built from 16 residues. Deletions cut 0 bases from V and 5 bases from J, with 13 bases between. Germline loops: CDR1 LGHNA, CDR2 YSLEER. In DNA, the CDR3 is TGCGCCAGCAGCCAAGATGGTGGTACTGAGAATGAAAAACTGTTTTTT. It translates to CASSQDGGTENEKLFF.

This clonotype was detected only a few times. V usage is TRBV6-5 and J usage is TRBJ2-7; 13 bases are shared with TRBD2. CDR3 size: 16 residues. Germline lookup yields CDR1 MNHEY and CDR2 SVGAGI. J was trimmed by 6 bases and V by 4 bases; bases with no gene match: 9. The CDR3 region is CASSFKPGLAGREQYF. In DNA, the CDR3 is TGTGCCAGCAGTTTCAAGCCGGGACTAGCGGGGCGCGAGCAGTACTTC.

This clonotype was seen a handful of times. The chain recombines TRBV25-1 with TRBJ2-3, with D unresolved. The germline V gene encodes CDR1 MGHDK and CDR2 SYGVNS. The CDR3 is made up of 16 amino acids. V was cut by 1 base and J by 2 bases, with 13 bases left in between. DNA for the CDR3: TGTGCCAGCAGTGAATCTCGGGTTTACCCCACAGATACGCAGTATTTT. It yields the protein CASSESRVYPTDTQYF.